Listed below are T cell receptor beta chains from one sample, sequenced in a study of shared clonotypes between healthy human individuals. The method was immunoSEQ multiplex PCR; TCRdb's version includes in-frame clones alone and lacks a portion of them. Here the sample spans hundreds of thousands of clones, 95% being singletons. Sequencing was done on a sample of naive CD8+ T cells sorted from blood. Every receptor here comes from a woman in her twenties or thirties in good health. The CDR3 runs from the conserved cysteine through the conserved F or W. Fields, in order: J gene, clone size, V gene, D gene, CDR3 DNA, CDR3 protein. The D gene is left open where the match is weak. Size is omitted from some rows. Given values are once, few, many or a class for expanded clones.

>TRBJ2-7|.|TRBV28|TRBD1
TGTGCCAGCAGTTCCCTCACAGGGGTGGGAGAGCAGTACTTC
CASSSLTGVGEQYF
>TRBJ1-4|.|TRBV5-4|.
TGTGCCAGCAGCCCAACAGGGCCCGAGGGGAAACTGTTTTTT
CASSPTGPEGKLFF
>TRBJ2-1|.|TRBV7-9|TRBD2
TGTGCCAGCACCGGGGGGACTAGCGGGATTGTTGGGCAGTTCTTC
CASTGGTSGIVGQFF
>TRBJ2-7|.|TRBV27|.
TGTGCCAGCAGTTGGGGACGGAACAACGACGAGCAGTACTTC
CASSWGRNNDEQYF
>TRBJ2-3|.|TRBV5-1|TRBD2
TGCGCCAGCAGCGTCGGGACTAGCGGCACAGATACGCAGTATTTT
CASSVGTSGTDTQYF
>TRBJ1-1|.|TRBV28|.
TGTGCCAGCACCTCCATCTACAGGGAAGACGGGCGACTTGAAGCTTTCTTT
CASTSIYREDGRLEAFF
>TRBJ1-2|.|TRBV6-5|TRBD1
TGTGCCAGCAGTTCCGAGGGGGCCCGCCTCTTTGGCTACACCTTC
CASSSEGARLFGYTF
>TRBJ1-5|once|TRBV23-1|.
TGCGCCAGCAGTCAATCCCTTTTACAGGGACGCCTAAGGGGGCCCCAGCATTTT
CASSQSLLQGRLRGPQHF
>TRBJ2-7|once|TRBV6-6|.
TGTGCCAGCAGTTACGCCGGTCAGGGCGGATACGAGCAGTACTTC
CASSYAGQGGYEQYF
>TRBJ2-7|.|TRBV28|TRBD2
TGTGCCAGCACCCGTTTGAGGGAGGGATACGAGCAGTACTTC
CASTRLREGYEQYF
>TRBJ2-1|.|TRBV5-4|.
TGTGCCAGCAGCTTGGGACGAAACAATGAGCAGTTCTTC
CASSLGRNNEQFF
>TRBJ2-7|.|TRBV28|.
TGTGCCAGCAGTTTACCTAGTAGGGAGCAGTACTTC
CASSLPSREQYF
>TRBJ2-3|.|TRBV5-1|.
TGCGCCAGCAGCTCGCTATACTCCTGGACAGATACGCAGTATTTT
CASSSLYSWTDTQYF
>TRBJ2-7|.|TRBV2|.
TGTGCCATAGGGGCCTACGAGCAGTACTTC
CAIGAYEQYF
>TRBJ2-7|.|TRBV11-2|.
TGTGCCAGCAGCCCCGGGTTGGGTTACGAGCAGTACTTC
CASSPGLGYEQYF
>TRBJ2-5|.|TRBV11-3|.
TGTGCCAGCAGCTTAGCTGGAATGGCGGAGACCCAGTACTTC
CASSLAGMAETQYF
>TRBJ1-1|.|TRBV5-8|.
TGTGCCAGCAGCTTGGACATCGAAGTCACTGAAGCTTTCTTT
CASSLDIEVTEAFF
>TRBJ2-1|.|TRBV27|TRBD2
TGTGCCAGCAGTTCTCGCGGAGCGGGAGATCTAGATGAGCAGTTCTTC
CASSSRGAGDLDEQFF
>TRBJ2-1|.|TRBV7-9|.
TGTGCCAGCGTTCCCCATGGGGATGAGCAGTTCTTC
CASVPHGDEQFF
>TRBJ2-7|once|TRBV28|.
TGTGCCAGCAGTTTTGTTGAGGGCGGTTACGAGCAGTACTTC
CASSFVEGGYEQYF
>TRBJ2-1|.|TRBV5-1|TRBD2
TGCGCCAGCAGGCCTATTGGGCTAGCGGAGACCTACAATGAGCAGTTCTTC
CASRPIGLAETYNEQFF
>TRBJ2-2|.|TRBV7-8|.
TGTGCCAGCAGCGCCAGGGGATTCGGGGGCACCGGGGAGCTGTTTTTT
CASSARGFGGTGELFF
>TRBJ1-5|once|TRBV27|.
TGTGCCAGCAGTCCCCGACAGCCCGCAGGGCCCCAGCATTTT
CASSPRQPAGPQHF
>TRBJ2-1|.|TRBV11-2|.
TGTGCCAGCAGCTCAGGTAATCAGGGAAGAGACTTTGAGCAGTTCTTC
CASSSGNQGRDFEQFF
>TRBJ2-5|.|TRBV11-2|.
TGTGCCAGCAGCCCCCCACTAGGAGCCCAGGGGCAAGAGACCCAGTACTTC
CASSPPLGAQGQETQYF
>TRBJ1-1|.|TRBV19|.
TGTGCCAGTAGTGACGGGACGGCGAACACTGAAGCTTTCTTT
CASSDGTANTEAFF
>TRBJ2-7|few|TRBV11-2|TRBD1
TGTGCCAGCAGCTTAGAACCAGGGGGCTACGAGCAGTACTTC
CASSLEPGGYEQYF
>TRBJ2-7|.|TRBV4-1|.
TGCGCCAGCAGCCAAGGACTATTATCCTACGAGCAGTACTTC
CASSQGLLSYEQYF
>TRBJ1-1|.|TRBV27|.
TGTGCCAGCAGTAACAGGGACCAAACAACTGAAGCTTTCTTT
CASSNRDQTTEAFF
>TRBJ1-3|.|TRBV7-9|.
TGTGCCAGCAGCTTTTATAGGAACTCTGGAAACACCATATATTTT
CASSFYRNSGNTIYF
>TRBJ2-7|.|TRBV6-1|.
TGTGCCAGCAGTGAACGGCGTCAGCAGTACGAGCAGTACTTC
CASSERRQQYEQYF
>TRBJ2-7|.|TRBV6-5|TRBD2
TGTGCCAGCAGTCAAACTAGCGCCAGTTACGAGCAGTACTTC
CASSQTSASYEQYF
>TRBJ2-1|.|TRBV7-9|TRBD2
TGTGCCTCGTCAACTCCAGCCGGGACTAGCCCTCGCATTGAGCAGTTCTTC
CASSTPAGTSPRIEQFF
>TRBJ2-7|.|TRBV9|.
TGTGCCAGCAGCGTAGGGGGCTTAAGCTCCTACGAGCAGTACTTC
CASSVGGLSSYEQYF
>TRBJ2-5|.|TRBV13|TRBD2
TGTGCCAGCAGCCCGGGACTAGCGGGAGTATGGGGGGGTCAAGAGACCCAGTACTTC
CASSPGLAGVWGGQETQYF
>TRBJ2-3|.|TRBV19|.
TGTGCCAGTGCGCAGGGTAGGGCAGATACGCAGTATTTT
CASAQGRADTQYF
>TRBJ1-1|.|TRBV19|.
TGTGCCAGTAGTATGTGGGGGGGGATGAACACTGAAGCTTTCTTT
CASSMWGGMNTEAFF
>TRBJ2-1|.|TRBV2|.
TGTGCCAGCGGTTCGCTACTAGTTTATGAGCAGTTCTTC
CASGSLLVYEQFF
>TRBJ1-5|.|TRBV6-6|TRBD1
TGTGCCAGCAGTTGGACAGGTGATGGCAATCAGCCCCAGCATTTT
CASSWTGDGNQPQHF
>TRBJ1-2|.|TRBV27|.
TGTGCCAGCAGTTTATCAGGCAGGGTTGGTGGCTACACCTTC
CASSLSGRVGGYTF
>TRBJ2-7|once|TRBV7-8|TRBD1
TGTGCCAGCAGCCCGGGACAGGGGAACGAGCAGTACTTC
CASSPGQGNEQYF
>TRBJ1-1|.|TRBV5-1|.
TGCGCCAGCAGCGAATCCGCGCGAGTAAACACTGAAGCTTTCTTT
CASSESARVNTEAFF
>TRBJ2-7|.|TRBV5-6|.
TGTGCCAGCAGCTTGGGGGCGGGGAGCTCCTACGAGCAGTACTTC
CASSLGAGSSYEQYF